The 13 T cell receptor beta chains given below trace back to one sample, sequenced in a study of post-analysis software for immune sequencing data. Study findings and constraints: A handful of TRBV segments (TRBV5-6, TRBV5-1 and TRBV20-1 among them) occurred more frequently in patients than in controls.

Unique molecular identifiers featured in each of the TCR beta cDNA libraries. TCRdb used MiXCR to reprocess the PCR reads, holding one entry per CDR3 protein. Here the sample spans hundreds of thousands of distinct CDR3 sequences, 55% to 60% being singletons. Antigen specificity for these receptors is unknown. The material sequenced was blood. These TCRs come from a girl aged 2 to 9 with multiple sclerosis.

The genes are TRBV20-1 and TRBJ2-5; 10 positions agree with TRBD2. This CDR3 spans 12 amino acids. Germline values: CDR1 DFQATT, CDR2 SNEGSKA (reference sequence). The CDR3 loop is CRTSGAQETQYF. In nucleotides, the CDR3 is TGCAGAACTAGCGGGGCGCAAGAGACCCAGTACTTC.

V is TRBV5-5 and J is TRBJ1-2; D gene unclear. Trimming took 1 base from V and 0 from J, leaving 10 bases between them. Germline V gene lookup returns CDR1 SGHKS and CDR2 YYEKEE (reference sequence). This CDR3 region has 15 residues. The CDR3 region is CASSLFQPSNYGYTF. DNA of the CDR3: TGTGCCAGCAGCTTGTTCCAGCCCTCTAACTATGGCTACACCTTC.

This chain connects TRBV29-1 to TRBJ2-7; 8 bases line up with TRBD1. Germline V lookup: CDR1 SQVTM, CDR2 ANQGSEA. Unmatched junction bases numbered 12, after V lost 7 bases and J lost 4 bases. The CDR3 has 14 residues. The CDR3 DNA is TGCAGCGCCAAGGGTCCGGGGGACAGGTACGAGCAGTACTTC. Translated, it gives CSAKGPGDRYEQYF.

The rearrangement joins TRBV29-1 to TRBJ1-5; D remains unclear. The CDR3 sequence is 14 residues long. CDR1 and CDR2 (germline): SQVTM, ANQGSEA. The V end lost 4 bases, the J end lost 3 bases, and 13 bases lay between the germline ends. The CDR3 is CSVATHRSNQPQHF. DNA of the CDR3: TGCAGCGTTGCGACCCACCGGTCCAATCAGCCCCAGCATTTT.

The chain carries TRBV6-5 and TRBJ1-5; TRBD1 matches 7 bases. CDR3 length equals 13 residues. V shed 6 bases, J shed 5 bases, and the junction held 4 bases outside the gene matches. The germline CDR1 and CDR2 sequences are MNHEY and SVGAGI. CDR3 residues: CASRGTVDQPQHF. CDR3 DNA: TGTGCCAGCAGGGGGACAGTCGATCAGCCCCAGCATTTT.

In this sample, this clonotype turned up once. The chain combines TRBV5-1 with TRBJ1-1; 7 bases match TRBD1. J gave up 0 bases and V 1 base, and 3 bases lay outside the gene matches. This CDR3 comprises 15 residues. Germline CDR1 reads SGHRS; CDR2 reads YFSETQ. CDR3 region: CASSLRTGVNTEAFF. The CDR3 nucleotides read TGCGCCAGCAGCTTGAGGACAGGAGTGAACACTGAAGCTTTCTTT.

The chain links TRBV4-2 to TRBJ2-5, with 11 bases fitting TRBD2. With 0 bases clipped from V and 7 bases from J, the junction kept 4 bases outside the gene matches. Per germline, CDR1 LGHNA and CDR2 YNFKEQ. This CDR3 has 15 amino acids. The CDR3 region has the DNA TGTGCCAGCAGCCAAGATCTAGCGGGGGGCTCGACCCAGTACTTC. It specifies CASSQDLAGGSTQYF.

The chain links TRBV29-1 to TRBJ1-1; 11 positions match TRBD1. Germline V gene lookup returns CDR1 SQVTM and CDR2 ANQGSEA. With V trimmed by 6 bases and J by 5 bases, 11 bases remained unmatched. The CDR3 is 15 residues long. The DNA for the CDR3 is TGCAGCGTCACCGGGACAGGGGGAAAGTGGACTGAAGCTTTCTTT. Protein: CSVTGTGGKWTEAFF.

The chain links TRBV5-1 to TRBJ2-3; D remains unclear. The germline CDR1 and CDR2 sequences are SGHRS and YFSETQ. CDR3 length: 16 amino acids. Deletions cut 7 bases from V and 2 bases from J, with 20 bases between. CDR3 region: CASGSFLNTPTDTQYF. The CDR3, as DNA: TGCGCCAGCGGCTCCTTCCTAAACACCCCCACAGATACGCAGTATTTT.

The V gene is TRBV5-1, the J gene TRBJ2-7; D gene unclear. Germline loops: CDR1 SGHRS, CDR2 YFSETQ. The ends were cut back, 8 bases at V and 2 bases at J, with 17 bases in the middle. CDR3 size: 14 residues. CDR3: CASNALADTYEQYF. CDR3 bases: TGCGCCAGTAATGCACTGGCCGATACCTACGAGCAGTACTTC.

The V gene is TRBV5-1, the J gene TRBJ2-7, with 10 bases aligning to TRBD1. From germline, CDR1 is SGHRS and CDR2 YFSETQ. With 6 bases clipped from V and 6 bases from J, the junction kept 18 bases outside the gene matches. The CDR3 runs to 17 residues. The DNA for the CDR3 is TGCGCCAGCAACTCTGCGATAGGGACAGGGGCGTGGAGCGAGCAGTACTTC. This sequence encodes CASNSAIGTGAWSEQYF.

The chain is built from TRBV15 and TRBJ1-2; 7 bases fit TRBD1. The CDR3 runs 17 residues. Germline V gene data show CDR1 as LNHNV and CDR2 as YYDKDF (reference sequence). The V segment lost 3 bases and the J segment 2 bases; nucleotides outside the gene matches: 12. CDR3 nucleotide sequence: TGTGCCACCAGCAGGCTAGACAGGGTAGAGTGGAACTATGGCTACACCTTC. This translates into CATSRLDRVEWNYGYTF.

The J gene is TRBJ2-1, the V gene TRBV11-3, with a possible D match to TRBD2 (5 bases). Between the trimmed V and J ends, which lost 5 bases and 0 bases, there was a span of 11 bases. The CDR3 contains 15 residues. Germline CDR1 and CDR2: SGHNT and YENEEA. The CDR3: CASSKSRGSYNEQFF. DNA for the CDR3: TGTGCCAGCAGCAAGAGTCGGGGCTCCTACAATGAGCAGTTCTTC.